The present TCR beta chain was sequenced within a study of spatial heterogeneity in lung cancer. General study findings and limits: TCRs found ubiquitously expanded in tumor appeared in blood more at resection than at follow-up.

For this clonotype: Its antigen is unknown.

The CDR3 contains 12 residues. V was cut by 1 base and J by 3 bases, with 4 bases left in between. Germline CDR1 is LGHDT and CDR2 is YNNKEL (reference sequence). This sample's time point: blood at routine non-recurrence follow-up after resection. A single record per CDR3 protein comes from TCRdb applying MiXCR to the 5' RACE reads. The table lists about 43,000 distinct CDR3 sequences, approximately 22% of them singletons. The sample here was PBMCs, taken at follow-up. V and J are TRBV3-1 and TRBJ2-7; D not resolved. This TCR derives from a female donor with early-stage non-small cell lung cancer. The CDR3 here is CASSQGYYEQYF. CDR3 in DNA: TGTGCCAGCAGCCAAGGCTACTACGAGCAGTACTTC.